Described below is a single T cell receptor beta chain sequence and its context. The antigen is unknown. No conserved phenylalanine or tryptophan is present at the end of the CDR3, so a read error is the likely explanation. Per germline, CDR1 SGHAT and CDR2 FQNNGV. The CDR3 runs 16 residues. The germline V and J ends were trimmed by 5 bases and 3 bases, with 19 bases remaining between them. The source of the blood RNA was unsorted whole blood, and germline DNA was extracted as well. Patients in the cohort were treatment-naive and living with chronic HBV infection. The sample originates from a study of tumor-infiltrating lymphocytes in primary liver carcinoma. Overall study context: Donors underwent surgery for histopathologically diagnosed primary liver carcinoma. Lesions, classed as T1-T3 N0M0, spanned roughly 4.2 to 10 cm across. The study's findings and limits: Pairs of tumor regions overlapped more than tumor-adjacent and tumor-blood pairs did.

The template, approximately 500 ng total RNA, yielded TCR beta cDNA made with a constant-region primer. For TCR beta, libraries were produced by three nested multiplex PCR rounds using slightly modified ARM-PCR. The first two PCR rounds used TRBV1-TRBV30 primers with a Cbeta primer, around 10 cycles each. TCRdb itself ran the multiplex PCR reads through MiXCR, one entry per CDR3 protein. This sample has more than 150,000 distinct CDR3 sequences, with roughly three fifths found just once. The chain recombines TRBV11-2 with TRBJ1-1; D ambiguous. This sequence originates from a middle-aged man with primary liver carcinoma and hepatitis B virus infection. Sequencing was performed on peripheral blood. CDR3 residues: CASSPIEERLYTEAFL. CDR3 DNA sequence: TGTGCCAGCAGCCCTATAGAGGAGAGGTTGTACACTGAAGCTTTCCTT.